The present T cell receptor (beta chain) was sequenced within a study of regulatory T cells in long-lasting Graves disease. According to the study, TCR beta libraries were built with iRepertoire HTBI primers and CDR3-region Arm-PCR. TCRdb passed the multiplex PCR reads through MiXCR, listing each CDR3 protein once. The sample records over 450,000 distinct CDR3 sequences, around a fifth being singletons. The time point is: persistent/refractory GD, antithyroid drugs over 5 years with positive TRAb. Making the TCR library involved RNA that had been extracted from PBMCs. The sample was peripheral blood mononuclear cells (PBMCs), taken when the disease was refractory, from a patient treated with antithyroid drugs. The source of this sequence is a female donor with Graves disease.

The CDR3 DNA reads as TGTGCCAGCAGCTTAGAGAGACAGGCAGATACGCAGTATTTT. Protein: CASSLERQADTQYF. The V and J genes are TRBV7-2 and TRBJ2-3, with D tentatively TRBD1 (6 bases). Germline CDR1 SGHTA, CDR2 FQGNSA. V was pared by 1 base and J by 4 bases, with 9 bases between. The CDR3 has 14 amino acids.